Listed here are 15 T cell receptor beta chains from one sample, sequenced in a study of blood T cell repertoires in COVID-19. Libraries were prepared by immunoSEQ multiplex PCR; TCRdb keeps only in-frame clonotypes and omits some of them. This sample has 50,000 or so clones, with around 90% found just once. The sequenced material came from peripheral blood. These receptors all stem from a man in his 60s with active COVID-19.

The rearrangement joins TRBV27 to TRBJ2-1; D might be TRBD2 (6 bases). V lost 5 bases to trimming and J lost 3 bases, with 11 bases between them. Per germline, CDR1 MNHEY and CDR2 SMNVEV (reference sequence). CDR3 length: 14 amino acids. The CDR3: CASSPGSNYNEQFF. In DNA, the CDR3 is TGTGCCAGCAGTCCCGGGAGTAACTACAATGAGCAGTTCTTC.

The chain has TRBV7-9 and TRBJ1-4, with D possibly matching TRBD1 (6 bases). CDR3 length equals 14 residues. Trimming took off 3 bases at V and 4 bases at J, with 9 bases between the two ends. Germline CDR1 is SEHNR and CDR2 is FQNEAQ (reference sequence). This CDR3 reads CASSFRGGNEKLFF. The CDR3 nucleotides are TGTGCCAGCAGCTTCAGGGGTGGTAATGAAAAACTGTTTTTT.

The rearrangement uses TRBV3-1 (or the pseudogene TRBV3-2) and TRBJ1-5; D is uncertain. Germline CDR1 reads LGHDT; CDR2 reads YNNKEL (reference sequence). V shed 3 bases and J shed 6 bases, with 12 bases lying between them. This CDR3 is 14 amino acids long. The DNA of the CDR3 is TGTGCCAGCAGCCACTCGGGGTTCGGTCAGCCCCAGCATTTT. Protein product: CASSHSGFGQPQHF.

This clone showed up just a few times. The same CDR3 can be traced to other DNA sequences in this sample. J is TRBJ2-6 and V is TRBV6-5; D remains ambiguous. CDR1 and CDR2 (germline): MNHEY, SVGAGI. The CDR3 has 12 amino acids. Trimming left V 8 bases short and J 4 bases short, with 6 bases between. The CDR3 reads CASRSGANVLTF. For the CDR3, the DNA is TGTGCCAGCCGGTCCGGGGCCAACGTCCTGACTTTC.

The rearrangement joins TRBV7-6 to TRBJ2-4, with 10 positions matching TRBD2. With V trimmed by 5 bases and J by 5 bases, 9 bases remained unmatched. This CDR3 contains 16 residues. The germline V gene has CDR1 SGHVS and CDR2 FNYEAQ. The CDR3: CASSPLAGALENIQYF. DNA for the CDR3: TGTGCCAGCAGCCCCCTAGCGGGAGCGCTTGAAAACATTCAGTACTTC. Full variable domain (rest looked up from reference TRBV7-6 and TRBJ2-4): GAGVSQSPRYKVTKRGQDVALRCDPISGHVSLYWYRQALGQGPEFLTYFNYEAQQDKSGLPNDRFSAERPEGSISTLTIQRTEQRDSAMYRCASSPLAGALENIQYFGAGTRLSVL.

The DNA of the CDR3 is TGTGCCTCGCTTCGGGGGGCCCAAGAGACCCAGTACTTC. It specifies CASLRGAQETQYF. The chain recombines TRBV5-8 with TRBJ2-5; TRBD2 is a possible D gene (7 bases). This CDR3 region has 13 residues. Trimming took off 10 bases at V and 1 base at J, with 14 bases between the two ends. Germline CDR1 reads SGHTS; CDR2 reads YDEGEE.

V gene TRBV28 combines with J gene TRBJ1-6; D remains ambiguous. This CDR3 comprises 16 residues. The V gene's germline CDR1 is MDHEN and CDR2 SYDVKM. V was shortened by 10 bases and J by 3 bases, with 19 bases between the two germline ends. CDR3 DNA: TGTGCCATCGGTTTTGTACCCGGCGGCTATAATTCACCCCTCCACTTT. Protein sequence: CAIGFVPGGYNSPLHF.

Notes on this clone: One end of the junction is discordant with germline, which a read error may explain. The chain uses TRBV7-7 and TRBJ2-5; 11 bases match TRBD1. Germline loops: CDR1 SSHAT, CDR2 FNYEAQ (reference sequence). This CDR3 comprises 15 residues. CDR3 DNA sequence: TGTGCTAGCAGCTTGAGGGACAGGGGGATGGAGACCCAGTACTTC. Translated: CASSLRDRGMETQYF.

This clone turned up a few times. CDR3 sequence reads: CASSRGTGGRNQPQHF. CDR3 in DNA: TGCGCCAGCAGCCGAGGGACAGGGGGCAGAAATCAGCCCCAGCATTTT. The chain employs TRBV4-1 and TRBJ1-5; 12 bases fit TRBD1. The germline V gene has CDR1 MGHRA and CDR2 YSYEKL. The V and J ends lost 4 bases and 4 bases, in that order; junction bases with no gene match: 5. This CDR3 is 16 amino acids long.

The CDR3 DNA follows: TGTGCCAGCAGCTTAGGGGGCTTATATGGCTACACCTTC. It encodes CASSLGGLYGYTF. The rearrangement joins TRBV7-9 to TRBJ1-2, with a tentative D call TRBD1 (5 bases). CDR3 size: 13 residues. Germline CDR1 reads SEHNR; CDR2 reads FQNEAQ (reference sequence). The germline V and J ends were trimmed by 1 base and 5 bases, with 8 bases remaining between them.

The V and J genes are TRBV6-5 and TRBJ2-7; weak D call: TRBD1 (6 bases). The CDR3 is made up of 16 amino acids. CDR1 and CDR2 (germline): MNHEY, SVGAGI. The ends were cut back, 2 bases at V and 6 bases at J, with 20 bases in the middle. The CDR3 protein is CASSYKGTGWGSEQYF. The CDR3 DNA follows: TGTGCCAGCAGTTACAAGGGAACAGGGTGGGGTTCCGAGCAGTACTTC.

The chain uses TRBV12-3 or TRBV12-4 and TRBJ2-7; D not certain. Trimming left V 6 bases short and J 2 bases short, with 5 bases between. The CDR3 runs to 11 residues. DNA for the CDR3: TGTGCCAGCAGCACAGCCTACGAGCAGTACTTC. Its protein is CASSTAYEQYF.

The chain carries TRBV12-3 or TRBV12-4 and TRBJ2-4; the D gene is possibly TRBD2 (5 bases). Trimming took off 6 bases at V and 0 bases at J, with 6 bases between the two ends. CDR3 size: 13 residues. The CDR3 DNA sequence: TGTGCCAGCAGCGGGGTAGCCAAAAACATTCAGTACTTC. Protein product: CASSGVAKNIQYF.

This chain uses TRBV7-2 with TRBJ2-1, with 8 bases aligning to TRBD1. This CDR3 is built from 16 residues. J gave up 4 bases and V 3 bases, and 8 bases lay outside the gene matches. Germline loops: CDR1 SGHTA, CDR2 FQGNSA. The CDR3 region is CASSFDGTGFYNEQFF. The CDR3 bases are TGTGCCAGCAGCTTCGACGGGACAGGCTTTTACAATGAGCAGTTCTTC.

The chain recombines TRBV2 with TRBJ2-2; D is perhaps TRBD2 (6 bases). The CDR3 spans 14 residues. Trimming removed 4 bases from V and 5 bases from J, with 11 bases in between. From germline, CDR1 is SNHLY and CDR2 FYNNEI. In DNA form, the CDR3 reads TGTGCCAGCAGTGGACTAGAGGCAACCGGGGAGCTGTTTTTT. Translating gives CASSGLEATGELFF.